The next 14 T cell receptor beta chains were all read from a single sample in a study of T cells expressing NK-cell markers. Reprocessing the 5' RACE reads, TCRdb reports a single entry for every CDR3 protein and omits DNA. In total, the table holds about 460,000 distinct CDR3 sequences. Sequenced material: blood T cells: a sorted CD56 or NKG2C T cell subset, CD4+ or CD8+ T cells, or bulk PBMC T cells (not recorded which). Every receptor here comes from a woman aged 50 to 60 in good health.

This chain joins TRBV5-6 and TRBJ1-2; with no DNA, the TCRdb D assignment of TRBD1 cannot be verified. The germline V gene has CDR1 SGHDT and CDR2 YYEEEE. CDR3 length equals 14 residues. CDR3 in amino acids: CASSPQGFQYGYTF. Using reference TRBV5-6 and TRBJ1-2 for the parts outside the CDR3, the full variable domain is DAGVTQSPTHLIKTRGQQVTLRCSPKSGHDTVSWYQQALGQGPQFIFQYYEEEERQRGNFPDRFSGHQFPNYSSELNVNALLLGDSALYLCASSPQGFQYGYTFGSGTRLTVV.

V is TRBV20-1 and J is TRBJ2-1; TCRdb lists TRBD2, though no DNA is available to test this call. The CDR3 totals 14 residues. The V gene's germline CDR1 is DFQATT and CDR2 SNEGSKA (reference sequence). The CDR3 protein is CSARRDYPYNEQFF.

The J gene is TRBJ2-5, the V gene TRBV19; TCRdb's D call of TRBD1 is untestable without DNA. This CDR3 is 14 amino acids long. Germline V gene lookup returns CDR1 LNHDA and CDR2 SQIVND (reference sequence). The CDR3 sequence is CASSVQGIQETQYF.

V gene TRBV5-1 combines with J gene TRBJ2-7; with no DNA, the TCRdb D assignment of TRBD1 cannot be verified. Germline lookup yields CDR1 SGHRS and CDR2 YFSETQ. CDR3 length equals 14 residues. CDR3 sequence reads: CASSLQGVAYEQYF.

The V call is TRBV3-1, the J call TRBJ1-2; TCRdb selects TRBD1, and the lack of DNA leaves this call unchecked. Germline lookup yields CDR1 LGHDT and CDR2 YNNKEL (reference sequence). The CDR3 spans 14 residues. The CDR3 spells CASTVTGANYGYTF. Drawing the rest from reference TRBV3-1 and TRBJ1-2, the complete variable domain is DTAVSQTPKYLVTQMGNDKSIKCEQNLGHDTMYWYKQDSKKFLKIMFSYNNKELIINETVPNRFSPKSPDKAHLNLHINSLELGDSAVYFCASTVTGANYGYTFGSGTRLTVV.

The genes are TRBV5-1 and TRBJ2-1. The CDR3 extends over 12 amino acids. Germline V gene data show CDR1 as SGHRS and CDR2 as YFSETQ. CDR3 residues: CASSLALNQQFF.

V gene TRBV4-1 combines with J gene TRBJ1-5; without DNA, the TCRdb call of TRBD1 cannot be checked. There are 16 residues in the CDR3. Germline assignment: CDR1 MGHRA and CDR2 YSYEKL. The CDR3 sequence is CASSQPRGGSNQPQHF.

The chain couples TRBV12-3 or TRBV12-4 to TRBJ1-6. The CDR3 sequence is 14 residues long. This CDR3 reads CASSLKGQNSPLHF.

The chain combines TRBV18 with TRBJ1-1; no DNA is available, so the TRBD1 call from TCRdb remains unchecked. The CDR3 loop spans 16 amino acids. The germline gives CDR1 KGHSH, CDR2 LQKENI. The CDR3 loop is CASSPPAARVNTEAFF.

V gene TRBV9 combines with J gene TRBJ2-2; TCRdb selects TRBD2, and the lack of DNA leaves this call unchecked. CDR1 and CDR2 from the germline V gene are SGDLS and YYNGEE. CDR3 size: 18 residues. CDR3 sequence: CASSVVSSGRVSTGELFF.

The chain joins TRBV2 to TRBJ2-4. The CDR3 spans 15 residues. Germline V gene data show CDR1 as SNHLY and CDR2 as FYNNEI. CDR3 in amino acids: CATQPKASTKNIQYF.

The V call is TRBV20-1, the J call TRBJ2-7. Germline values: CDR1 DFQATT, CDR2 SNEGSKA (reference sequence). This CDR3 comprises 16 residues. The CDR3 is CSARVPLAGGPYEQYF.

The CDR3 loop reads CASSPRPDTEAFF. The chain joins TRBV4-1 to TRBJ1-1; without DNA, the TCRdb call of TRBD1 cannot be checked. CDR1 is MGHRA and CDR2 is YSYEKL in the germline V gene. The CDR3 sequence is 13 residues long.

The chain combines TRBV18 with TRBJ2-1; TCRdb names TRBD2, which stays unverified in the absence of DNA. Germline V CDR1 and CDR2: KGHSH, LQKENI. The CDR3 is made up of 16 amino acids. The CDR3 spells CASSPWASGSLNEQFF.